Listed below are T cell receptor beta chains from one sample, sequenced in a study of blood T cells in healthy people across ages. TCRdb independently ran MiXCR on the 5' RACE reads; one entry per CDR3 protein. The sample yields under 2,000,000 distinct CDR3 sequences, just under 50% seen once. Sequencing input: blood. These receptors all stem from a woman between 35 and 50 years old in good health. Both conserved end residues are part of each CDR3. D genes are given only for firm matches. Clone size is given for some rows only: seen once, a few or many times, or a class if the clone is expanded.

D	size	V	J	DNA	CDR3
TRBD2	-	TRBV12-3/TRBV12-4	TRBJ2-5	TGTGCCAGCAGTTTTGGGGGGGAAGCGACCCAGTACTTC	CASSFGGEATQYF
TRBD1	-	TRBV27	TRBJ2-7	TGTGCCAGCAGACCGGGACAGGGCTCCTACAATGAGCAGTACTTC	CASRPGQGSYNEQYF
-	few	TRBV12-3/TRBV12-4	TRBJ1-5	TGTGCCAGCCATGGGGGGGGGCGGAACGGCAATCAGCCCCAGCATTTT	CASHGGGRNGNQPQHF
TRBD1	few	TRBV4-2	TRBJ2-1	TGTGCCAGCAGCCAAGATTGGGGACAGGGGAGGAGTGAGCAGTTCTTC	CASSQDWGQGRSEQFF
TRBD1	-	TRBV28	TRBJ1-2	TGTGCCAGCGGCCAGTTGTGGGACAGAACTCTCTATGGCTACACCTTC	CASGQLWDRTLYGYTF
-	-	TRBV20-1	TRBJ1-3	TGCAGTGCTGAGATAGACAGTTCCCAAAACACCATATATTTT	CSAEIDSSQNTIYF
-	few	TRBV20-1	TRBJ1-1	TGCAGTGCTTTCCGGACCGGGAACACTGAAGCTTTCTTT	CSAFRTGNTEAFF
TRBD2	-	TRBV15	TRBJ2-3	TGTGCCACCATCAGACGCCTAGCGGGGGGCACAGATACGCAGTATTTT	CATIRRLAGGTDTQYF
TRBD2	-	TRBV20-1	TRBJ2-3	TGCAGTGCTCCCGGGGGGGGGTTTAATACGCAGTATTTT	CSAPGGGFNTQYF
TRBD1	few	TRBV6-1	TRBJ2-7	TGTGCCAGCAGAGACAGGGACAGGCCGACCTACGAGCAGTACTTC	CASRDRDRPTYEQYF
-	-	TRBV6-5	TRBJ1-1	TGTGCCAGCAGTTACTGGAGGAAGGGGGCTGAAGCTTTCTTT	CASSYWRKGAEAFF
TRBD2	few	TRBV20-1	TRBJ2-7	TGCAGTGCTAGAGATCAGGCTAGCGGGGGGTTATATTCCTACGAGCAGTACTTC	CSARDQASGGLYSYEQYF
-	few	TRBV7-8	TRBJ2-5	TGTGCCAGCAGCTTAAAAGTGGAGACCCAGTACTTC	CASSLKVETQYF
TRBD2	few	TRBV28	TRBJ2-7	TGTGCCAGCAGCACAGACGGACTAGCGGGGACACAGTACTTC	CASSTDGLAGTQYF
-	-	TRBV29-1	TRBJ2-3	TGCAGCGTTGAGCGGGTCGGGGACACAGATACGCAGTATTTT	CSVERVGDTDTQYF
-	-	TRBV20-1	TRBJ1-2	TGCAGTGCTAGAGATCTTACCCGGGTTCCTGGCTACACCTTC	CSARDLTRVPGYTF
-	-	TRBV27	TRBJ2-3	-	CASSSSGPASTDTQYF
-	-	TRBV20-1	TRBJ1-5	TGCAGTGCCCGAGGGGCAGGGCGGCATGGTCAGCCCCAGCATTTT	CSARGAGRHGQPQHF
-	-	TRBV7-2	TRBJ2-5	TGTGCCAGCAGCTTCTACGGGAGAAAGGGGACCCAGTACTTC	CASSFYGRKGTQYF
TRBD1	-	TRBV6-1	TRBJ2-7	TGTGCCAGCAGTACTACCGGGACAGGGTTCTACGAGCAGTACTTC	CASSTTGTGFYEQYF
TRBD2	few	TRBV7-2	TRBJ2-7	TGTGCCAGCAGGCAAGCGGGGAGGAACGAGCAGTACTTC	CASRQAGRNEQYF
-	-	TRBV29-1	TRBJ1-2	TGCAGCGCCCGGGGAGATGTCTATGGCTACACCTTC	CSARGDVYGYTF
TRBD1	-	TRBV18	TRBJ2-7	TGTGCCAGCTCACCACCGGGGACAGGTCTCGGCGAGCAGTACTTC	CASSPPGTGLGEQYF
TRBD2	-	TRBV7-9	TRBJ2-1	TGTGCCAGCAGCGGCGGACTAGCCGAATCCTACAATGAGCAGTTCTTC	CASSGGLAESYNEQFF
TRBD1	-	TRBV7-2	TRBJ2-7	TGTGCCTGCAGCTCACCGTCTCGACAGGGGGTTTATCGAGGATACGAGCAGTACTTC	CACSSPSRQGVYRGYEQYF
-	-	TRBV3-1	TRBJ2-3	TGTGCCAGCAGCCCAGGGTTTGACGGGGAGAGGACGCAGTATTTT	CASSPGFDGERTQYF
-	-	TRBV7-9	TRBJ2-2	TGTGCCAGCAGCTTAGGCGTGGTAAACACCGGGGAGCTGTTTTTT	CASSLGVVNTGELFF
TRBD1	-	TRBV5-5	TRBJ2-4	TGTGCCAGCAGCTTGTGGACAGGGCGAAACATTCAGTACTTC	CASSLWTGRNIQYF
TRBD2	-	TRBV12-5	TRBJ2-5	TGTGCTAGTGGTTTGGCGGAAAGCGGGGGGAGGGAGACCCAGTACTTC	CASGLAESGGRETQYF
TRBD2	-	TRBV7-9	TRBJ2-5	TGTGCCAGCAGCTTGGGCGGGGGAAGTTTAGAGACCCAGTACTTC	CASSLGGGSLETQYF
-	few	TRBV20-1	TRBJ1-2	TGCAGTGAACCCCCAGGGCCCACTAACTATGGCTACACCTTC	CSEPPGPTNYGYTF
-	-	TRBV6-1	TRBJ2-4	TGTGCCAGCAAGGGGGGGCCTAACCAAAACATTCAGTACTTC	CASKGGPNQNIQYF
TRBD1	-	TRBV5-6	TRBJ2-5	TGTGCCAGCAGCATCTGGACAGGGAGGCAAGAGACCCAGTACTTC	CASSIWTGRQETQYF
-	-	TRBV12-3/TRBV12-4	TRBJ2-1	TGTGCCAGCAGTTTAGTGTCCAGAAACAATGAGCAGTTCTTC	CASSLVSRNNEQFF
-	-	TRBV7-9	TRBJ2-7	TGTGCCAGCAGCTTAGACGGGAAAGAAGCCGACGAGCAGTACTTC	CASSLDGKEADEQYF
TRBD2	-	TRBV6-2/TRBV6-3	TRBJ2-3	TGTGCCAGCAGTTACCTACCCTGGGAGGGCGGGACAGATACGCAGTATTTT	CASSYLPWEGGTDTQYF
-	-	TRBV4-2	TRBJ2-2	TGTGCCAGCAGCTACGACAAGAACACCGGGGAGCTGTTTTTT	CASSYDKNTGELFF
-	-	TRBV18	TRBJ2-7	TGTGCCAGCTCACCAGCCGCCAGCTCCTACAATGAGCAGTACTTC	CASSPAASSYNEQYF
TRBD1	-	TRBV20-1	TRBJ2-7	TGCAGTGCTAGGACAGGGGTCGAGCAGTACTTC	CSARTGVEQYF
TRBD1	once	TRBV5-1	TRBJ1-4	TGCGCCAGCAGCGCGGACAGGGTTAATGAAAAACTGTTTTTT	CASSADRVNEKLFF
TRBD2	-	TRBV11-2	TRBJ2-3	TGTTCGGACGGGGGGGCCACGACAGATACGCAGTATTTT	CSDGGATTDTQYF
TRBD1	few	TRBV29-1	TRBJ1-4	TGCAGCGTTGTGGGGACAGGGGATGAAAAACTGTTTTTT	CSVVGTGDEKLFF
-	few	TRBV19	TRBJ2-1	TGTGCCAGTAGTAAAAGTGGAGATGAGCAGTTCTTC	CASSKSGDEQFF